At least ten counts were recorded for the clone carrying this TCR beta chain. TCRdb fed the 5' RACE reads into MiXCR, producing one record per CDR3 protein. The data show around 53,000 distinct CDR3 sequences, with 14% to 15% seen just once and 16% held by the top ten. This specimen belongs to a study of T cells of healthy individuals. The CDR3 spans 15 residues. The V segment lost 8 bases and the J segment 1 base; nucleotides outside the gene matches: 10. Germline CDR1 is SGHTA and CDR2 is FQGNSA. This clonotype was obtained from a human donor in good health. The chain uses TRBV7-2 and TRBJ2-5, with TRBD2 matching over 7 bases. The CDR3 here is CASARQGGGQETQYF. CDR3 nucleotides: TGTGCCAGCGCTCGGCAGGGCGGGGGCCAAGAGACCCAGTACTTC.